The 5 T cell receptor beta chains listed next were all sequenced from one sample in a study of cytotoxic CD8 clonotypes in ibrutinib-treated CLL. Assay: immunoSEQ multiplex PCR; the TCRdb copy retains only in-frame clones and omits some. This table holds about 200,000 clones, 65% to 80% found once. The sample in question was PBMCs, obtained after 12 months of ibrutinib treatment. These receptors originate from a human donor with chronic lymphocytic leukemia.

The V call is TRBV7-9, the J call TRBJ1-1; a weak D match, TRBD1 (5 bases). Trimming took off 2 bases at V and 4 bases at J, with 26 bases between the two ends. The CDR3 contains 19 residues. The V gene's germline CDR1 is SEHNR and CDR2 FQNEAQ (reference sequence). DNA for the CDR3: TGTGCCAGCAGCTTATATTTATTGGGTGGGGGGGAGAGCGGCACTGAAGCTTTCTTT. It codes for CASSLYLLGGGESGTEAFF.

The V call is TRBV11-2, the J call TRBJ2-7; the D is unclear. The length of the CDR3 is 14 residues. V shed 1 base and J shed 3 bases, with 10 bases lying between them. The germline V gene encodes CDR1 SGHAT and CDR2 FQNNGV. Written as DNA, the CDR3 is TGTGCCAGCAGCTTAGGTTCCGGCCGCTACGAGCAGTACTTC. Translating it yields CASSLGSGRYEQYF. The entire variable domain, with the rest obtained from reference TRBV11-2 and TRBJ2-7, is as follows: EAGVAQSPRYKIIEKRQSVAFWCNPISGHATLYWYQQILGQGPKLLIQFQNNGVVDDSQLPKDRFSAERLKGVDSTLKIQPAKLEDSAVYLCASSLGSGRYEQYFGPGTRLTVT.

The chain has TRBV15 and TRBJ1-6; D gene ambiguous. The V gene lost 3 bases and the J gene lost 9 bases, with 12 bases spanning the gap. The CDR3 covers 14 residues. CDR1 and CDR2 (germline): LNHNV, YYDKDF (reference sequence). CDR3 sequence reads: CATSSHRGRSPLHF. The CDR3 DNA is TGTGCCACCAGCAGTCATCGAGGGCGTTCACCCCTCCACTTT.

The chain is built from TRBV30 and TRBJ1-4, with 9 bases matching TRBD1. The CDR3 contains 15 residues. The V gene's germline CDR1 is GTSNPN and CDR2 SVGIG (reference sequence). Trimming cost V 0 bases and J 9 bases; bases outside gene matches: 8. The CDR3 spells CAWSVGTGGAQKLFF. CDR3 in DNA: TGTGCCTGGAGTGTAGGAACAGGGGGCGCCCAAAAACTGTTTTTT. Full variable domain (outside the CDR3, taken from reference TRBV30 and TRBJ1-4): SQTIHQWPATLVQPVGSPLSLECTVEGTSNPNLYWYRQAAGRGLQLLFYSVGIGQISSEVPQNLSASRPQDRQFILSSKKLLLSDSGFYLCAWSVGTGGAQKLFFGSGTQLSVL.

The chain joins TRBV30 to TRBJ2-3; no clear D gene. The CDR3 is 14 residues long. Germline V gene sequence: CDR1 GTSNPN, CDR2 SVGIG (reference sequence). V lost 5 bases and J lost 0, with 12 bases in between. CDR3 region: CAWGVATSTDTQYF. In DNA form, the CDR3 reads TGTGCCTGGGGGGTCGCTACTAGCACAGATACGCAGTATTTT.